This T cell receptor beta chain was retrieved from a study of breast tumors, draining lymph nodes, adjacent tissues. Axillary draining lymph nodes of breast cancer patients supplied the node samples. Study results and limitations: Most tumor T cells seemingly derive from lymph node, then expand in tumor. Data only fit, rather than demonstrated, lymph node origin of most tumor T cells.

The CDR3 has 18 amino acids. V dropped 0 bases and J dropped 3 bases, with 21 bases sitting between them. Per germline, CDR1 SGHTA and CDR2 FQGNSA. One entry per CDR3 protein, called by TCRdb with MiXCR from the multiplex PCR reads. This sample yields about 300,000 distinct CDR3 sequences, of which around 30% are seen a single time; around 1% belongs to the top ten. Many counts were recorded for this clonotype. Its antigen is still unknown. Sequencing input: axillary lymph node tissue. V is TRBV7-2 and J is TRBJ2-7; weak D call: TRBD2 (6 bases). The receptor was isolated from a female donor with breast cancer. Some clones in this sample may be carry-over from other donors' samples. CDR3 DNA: TGTGCCAGCAGCTTAGCGCGCGCCTCGCGGGGCCCCCTCTACGAGCAGTACTTC. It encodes CASSLARASRGPLYEQYF.